This T cell receptor beta chain appears in the sequencing data of a study of shared clonotypes between healthy human individuals. Cells designated naive CD8 were CD45RO-negative and were positively selected for CCR7, with terminally differentiated effector memory CD45RA+ cells excluded. The CDR3 contains 14 residues. Trimming pared 0 bases from V and 4 bases from J, leaving 7 bases between. Per germline, CDR1 PRHDT and CDR2 FYEKMQ (reference sequence). In its sample, this clone was seen once. Profiled with immunoSEQ multiplex PCR; TCRdb holds only in-frame clones, not every one. Of 600,000 or so clones listed, 85% to 95% are singletons.

The V and J genes are TRBV13 and TRBJ2-1; tentative D call: TRBD1 (5 bases). The clonotype was recovered from a woman in her 30s in good health. The sequenced sample was naive CD8+ T cells sorted from blood. CDR3 DNA sequence: TGTGCCAGCAGCTTAGGAGACAGATACAATGAGCAGTTCTTC. Amino acids: CASSLGDRYNEQFF.